One sample yielded the 25 T cell receptor beta chains listed below, sequenced in a study of identical twins (TCRdb year 2016). The library came from 5' RACE. The instrument was an Illumina HiSeq 2000. TCRdb reanalyzed the raw reads on its own, using fastp at Q25 for trimming and MiXCR for clone calling, and kept in-frame beta chains. When rows share a CDR3 protein, they turn into one entry using the most common DNA and genes. The sample records around 340,000 distinct CDR3 sequences, approximately 13% of which are singletons. Of the sample, 7.2% falls within the top ten clones. The sample was also reused in another study, on yellow fever vaccine responses in identical twins.

The sample comprised CD8+ T cells sorted from blood. Receptors were obtained from a woman aged 18 to 35 in good health.

There are a few counts of this clonotype. This chain connects TRBV20-1 to TRBJ2-1, with 12 bases aligning to TRBD2. Trimming took 7 bases from V and 7 from J; bases not matched to a gene: 5. Germline assignment: CDR1 DFQATT and CDR2 SNEGSKA (reference sequence). The CDR3 loop spans 13 amino acids. CDR3 residues: CSGTSGEFNEQFF. CDR3 DNA sequence: TGCAGTGGGACTAGCGGGGAGTTTAATGAGCAGTTCTTC.

This clonotype occurred many times. The CDR3 DNA follows: TGTGCCAGCAGCTTTGAGGGAGTCCCCTACAATGAGCAGTTCTTC. This codes for CASSFEGVPYNEQFF. The chain combines TRBV7-9 with TRBJ2-1, with D perhaps TRBD2 (5 bases). The CDR3 contains 15 residues. The germline V gene encodes CDR1 SEHNR and CDR2 FQNEAQ (reference sequence). The germline V and J ends were trimmed by 3 bases and 2 bases, with 11 bases remaining between them.

At least ten counts were recorded for this clonotype. The rearrangement links TRBV12-3 or TRBV12-4 to TRBJ1-3; D is unresolved. Trimming took off 4 bases at V and 3 bases at J, with 7 bases between the two ends. The CDR3 is made up of 13 amino acids. DNA for the CDR3: TGTGCCAGCAGTTCCCACCATGGAAACACCATATATTTT. Its translation is CASSSHHGNTIYF.

The chain has TRBV6-1 and TRBJ1-2, with unresolved D. Germline loops: CDR1 MNHNS, CDR2 SASEGT. The CDR3 runs to 13 residues. The germline V and J ends were trimmed by 2 bases and 8 bases, with 12 bases remaining between them. CDR3 residues: CASSEWSRKGYTF. In DNA form, the CDR3 reads TGTGCCAGCAGTGAATGGTCGAGAAAGGGCTACACCTTC.

CDR3 in amino acids: CASSSLAGGPHEQFF. The CDR3 nucleotides are TGTGCCAGCAGCTCACTAGCGGGGGGGCCCCATGAGCAGTTCTTC. V and J are TRBV11-2 and TRBJ2-1; 13 nucleotides line up with TRBD2. Germline trimming cut 4 bases from V and 8 bases from J; bases unmatched to any gene: 5. The CDR3 length is 15 residues. Germline V gene lookup returns CDR1 SGHAT and CDR2 FQNNGV.

To note about this clonotype: The conserved phenylalanine or tryptophan normally closing the CDR3 is absent here, so this likely arose from a read error. The chain uses TRBV2 and TRBJ2-1; D may be TRBD2 (6 bases). Trimming shortened V by 2 bases and J by 0 bases, and 20 bases separated the two germline ends. Germline V lookup: CDR1 SNHLY, CDR2 FYNNEI. The CDR3 totals 19 residues. The CDR3 here is CASSEMRGLLSYSYNEQFI. As DNA, the CDR3 is TGTGCCAGCAGTGAAATGAGGGGACTTCTATCCTACTCCTACAATGAGCAGTTCATC.

The CDR3 coding sequence is TGTGCCAGCAGTGCGGAGACAGGGTTGACCGGGGAGCTGTTTTTT. As protein: CASSAETGLTGELFF. The rearrangement joins TRBV25-1 to TRBJ2-2; 7 positions agree with TRBD1. Germline-derived CDR1 and CDR2 are MGHDK and SYGVNS. This CDR3 has 15 amino acids. V lost 4 bases and J lost 5; bases outside the gene matches: 7.

The chain links TRBV4-2 to TRBJ2-7; a weak D match, TRBD1 (6 bases). The CDR3 has 16 residues. Germline V gene data show CDR1 as LGHNA and CDR2 as YNFKEQ. With 1 base removed from V and 2 bases from J, the gap between germline ends came to 15 bases. CDR3 residues: CASSQVIGQRPYEQYF. The CDR3 coding sequence is TGTGCCAGCAGCCAAGTAATAGGACAGAGACCCTACGAGCAGTACTTC.

This clonotype was seen a few times. The CDR3 sequence: CASSTRTGDEQYF. CDR3 bases: TGTGCCAGCAGTACCCGGACAGGGGACGAGCAGTACTTC. V gene TRBV27 combines with J gene TRBJ2-7, with TRBD1 matching over 9 bases. The V and J ends lost 5 bases and 5 bases, in that order; junction bases with no gene match: 4. This CDR3 is built from 13 residues. CDR1 MNHEY and CDR2 SMNVEV come from the germline V gene (reference sequence).

The chain recombines TRBV27 with TRBJ1-1; D gene uncertain. The CDR3 has 14 amino acids. The germline CDR1 and CDR2 sequences are MNHEY and SMNVEV (reference sequence). V lost 2 bases to trimming and J lost 5 bases, with 12 bases between them. The CDR3 protein is CASSLVKGGTEAFF. CDR3 sequence (DNA): TGTGCCAGCAGTTTAGTAAAGGGTGGGACTGAAGCTTTCTTT.

This clonotype has a handful of counts. V is TRBV27 and J is TRBJ2-7; 7 bases are shared with TRBD2. V was pared by 7 bases and J by 0 bases, with 6 bases of the junction left unmatched. The germline CDR1 and CDR2 sequences are MNHEY and SMNVEV (reference sequence). There are 14 residues in the CDR3. CDR3 nucleotides: TGTGCCAGCACTGCCGGCGGGAGCTCCTACGAGCAGTACTTC. It translates to CASTAGGSSYEQYF.

This clonotype was observed many times. The rearrangement uses TRBV12-3 or TRBV12-4 and TRBJ1-2; D is possibly TRBD1 (6 bases). The CDR3 extends over 15 amino acids. The V end lost 6 bases, the J end lost 2 bases, and 16 bases lay between the germline ends. CDR3 region: CASSLGGATNYGYTF. CDR3 in DNA: TGTGCCAGCAGCCTAGGGGGGGCGACCAACTATGGCTACACCTTC.

Many counts were recorded for this clonotype. The rearrangement uses TRBV28 and TRBJ2-3; D unclear. This CDR3 region has 18 residues. V was clipped by 3 bases and J by 2 bases, with 21 bases between them. CDR1 MDHEN and CDR2 SYDVKM come from the germline V gene. The CDR3 protein is CASSFHHLGGYNTDTQYF. DNA of the CDR3: TGTGCCAGCAGTTTCCACCACTTGGGCGGCTATAACACAGATACGCAGTATTTT.

This clonotype has a handful of counts. The CDR3 spells CASSVAVSSPYQETQYF. In nucleotides, the CDR3 is TGTGCCAGCAGCGTAGCTGTGTCTAGCCCGTACCAAGAGACCCAGTACTTC. The chain couples TRBV9 to TRBJ2-5, with D perhaps matching TRBD2 (5 bases). This CDR3 contains 17 residues. The V end was cut by 0 bases, the J end by 0 bases, with 15 bases between. The germline gives CDR1 SGDLS, CDR2 YYNGEE.

The chain employs TRBV2 and TRBJ2-5; possibly TRBD1 for D (6 bases). Germline V gene data show CDR1 as SNHLY and CDR2 as FYNNEI. This CDR3 region has 17 residues. V lost 4 bases, J lost 2 bases, and 20 bases lay in between. The CDR3 DNA reads TGTGCCAGCAGTGGGGGCTGGGAATGGACAGCTCAAGAGACCCAGTACTTC. It encodes CASSGGWEWTAQETQYF.

The chain is built from TRBV6-1 and TRBJ1-4; tentative D call: TRBD1 (5 bases). This CDR3 spans 16 amino acids. Per the germline V gene, CDR1 is MNHNS and CDR2 is SASEGT. V was shortened by 6 bases and J by 6 bases, with 20 bases between the two germline ends. The CDR3: CASRMGEGEGYEKLFF. In DNA form, the CDR3 reads TGTGCCAGCAGGATGGGGGAGGGCGAGGGGTATGAAAAACTGTTTTTT.

The sample holds a few counts of this clonotype. In DNA, the CDR3 is TGCAGCGTTGCTCCCCGGGAGAGCGGGAGAGGGTGGTACAATGAGCAGTTCTTC. It specifies CSVAPRESGRGWYNEQFF. J is TRBJ2-1 and V is TRBV29-1; 8 nucleotides match TRBD2. The CDR3 has 18 residues. Germline trimming cut 4 bases from V and 4 bases from J; bases unmatched to any gene: 18. Germline CDR1 is SQVTM and CDR2 is ANQGSEA.

This clonotype was counted a single time. This rearrangement joins TRBV5-6 to TRBJ2-7, with D perhaps being TRBD1 or TRBD2 (5 bases each). This CDR3 region has 15 residues. V dropped 4 bases and J dropped 1 base, with 15 bases sitting between them. The germline gives CDR1 SGHDT, CDR2 YYEEEE. The CDR3 here is CASSPGDPGSYEQYF. For the CDR3, the DNA is TGTGCCAGCAGCCCCGGGGACCCCGGTTCCTACGAGCAGTACTTC.

The chain recombines TRBV11-2 with TRBJ2-7; no firm D call. V was pared by 0 bases and J by 2 bases, with 5 bases between. The CDR3 loop spans 13 amino acids. Germline V lookup: CDR1 SGHAT, CDR2 FQNNGV. CDR3 DNA sequence: TGTGCCAGCAGCTTAGAAAATACCTACGAGCAGTACGTC. Amino acid sequence: CASSLENTYEQYV.

The V and J genes are TRBV5-1 and TRBJ2-3, with TRBD2 identical over 14 bases. The germline V gene encodes CDR1 SGHRS and CDR2 YFSETQ. The CDR3 loop spans 18 amino acids. V was clipped by 4 bases and J by 3 bases; unmatched bases: 10. The CDR3 region is CASSPGTSGGPLTDTQYF. CDR3 coding DNA: TGCGCCAGCAGCCCAGGGACTAGCGGGGGCCCTTTAACAGATACGCAGTATTTT.

This clonotype has a handful of counts. The chain uses TRBV25-1 and TRBJ2-3; 7 bases map to TRBD2. The germline V gene has CDR1 MGHDK and CDR2 SYGVNS. The J segment lost 2 bases and the V segment lost 4 bases, leaving 6 bases of the junction unmatched. CDR3 length: 15 residues. The CDR3 protein is CASSGGRGITDTQYF. As DNA, the CDR3 is TGTGCCAGCAGTGGGGGGAGGGGAATCACAGATACGCAGTATTTT.

V usage is TRBV9 and J usage is TRBJ2-5; weak D call: TRBD2 (5 bases). The CDR3 contains 14 residues. V lost 2 bases and J lost 3, with 11 bases in between. Germline V lookup: CDR1 SGDLS, CDR2 YYNGEE. CDR3 protein: CASSVAGNKETQYF. DNA of the CDR3: TGTGCCAGCAGCGTGGCGGGCAACAAAGAGACCCAGTACTTC.

This clonotype was seen many times. The chain employs TRBV29-1 and TRBJ2-1; no reliable D call. Looked up from germline, CDR1 is SQVTM and CDR2 is ANQGSEA. V was cut by 4 bases and J by 8 bases, with 12 bases left in between. CDR3 length: 12 residues. The CDR3 spells CSVAGSLDEQFF. Here the CDR3 DNA reads TGCAGCGTTGCGGGCAGCTTGGATGAGCAGTTCTTC.

V is TRBV5-1 and J is TRBJ2-1; maybe TRBD2 (6 bases). The CDR3 totals 11 residues. Germline V lookup: CDR1 SGHRS, CDR2 YFSETQ. V gave up 4 bases and J gave up 9 bases, with 8 bases separating them. The chain's CDR3 is CASSAGSEQFF. The CDR3, as DNA: TGCGCCAGCAGCGCCGGGAGTGAGCAGTTCTTC.

This clonotype appeared a few times. This chain joins TRBV9 and TRBJ2-1, with no clear D. This CDR3 spans 12 amino acids. The V end was cut by 0 bases, the J end by 10 bases, with 8 bases between. CDR1 is SGDLS and CDR2 is YYNGEE in the germline V gene. CDR3 sequence (DNA): TGTGCCAGCAGCGTAGAAGGTGGAGAGCAGTTCTTC. Encoded protein: CASSVEGGEQFF.